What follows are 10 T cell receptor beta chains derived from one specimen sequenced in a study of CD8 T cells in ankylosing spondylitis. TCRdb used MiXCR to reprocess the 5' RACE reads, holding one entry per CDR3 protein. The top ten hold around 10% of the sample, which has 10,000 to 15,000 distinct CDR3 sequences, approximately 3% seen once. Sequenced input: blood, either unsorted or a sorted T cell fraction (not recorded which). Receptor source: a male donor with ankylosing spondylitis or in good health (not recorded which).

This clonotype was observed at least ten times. This chain's CDR3 is CASSVGRGSSYEQYF. The CDR3 region has the DNA TGTGCCAGCAGCGTAGGGCGGGGTAGTTCCTACGAGCAGTACTTC. The gene calls are TRBV9 and TRBJ2-7; a possible D gene is TRBD2 (6 bases). There are 15 residues in the CDR3. Germline-derived CDR1 and CDR2 are SGDLS and YYNGEE. Trimming shortened V by 0 bases and J by 1 base, and 11 bases separated the two germline ends.

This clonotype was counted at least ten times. DNA of the CDR3: TGTGCCAGCAGCGCTAAGACAGGGCTAAACACCGGGGAGCTGTTTTTT. It translates to CASSAKTGLNTGELFF. This chain uses TRBV9 with TRBJ2-2; 7 bases match TRBD1. V lost 3 bases and J lost 2; bases outside the gene matches: 7. The CDR3 consists of 16 residues. Germline CDR1 SGDLS, CDR2 YYNGEE.

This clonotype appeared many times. CDR3 sequence: CASSELAGAKTQYF. In DNA form, the CDR3 reads TGTGCCAGCAGCGAACTAGCGGGGGCTAAGACCCAGTACTTC. The chain employs TRBV9 and TRBJ2-5; TRBD2 aligns across 11 bases. CDR1 and CDR2 from the germline V gene are SGDLS and YYNGEE. Unmatched junction bases numbered 4, after V lost 3 bases and J lost 6 bases. This CDR3 has 14 residues.

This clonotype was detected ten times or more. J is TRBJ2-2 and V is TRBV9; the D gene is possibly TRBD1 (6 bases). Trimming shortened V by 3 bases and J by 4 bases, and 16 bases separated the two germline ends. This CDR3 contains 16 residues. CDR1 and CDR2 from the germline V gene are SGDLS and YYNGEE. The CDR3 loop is CASSAHRDESTGELFF. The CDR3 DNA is TGTGCCAGCAGCGCTCACAGGGATGAGAGCACCGGGGAGCTGTTTTTT.

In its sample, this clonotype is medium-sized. The CDR3 sequence: CASSVGASGRAWTDTQYF. For the CDR3, the DNA is TGTGCCAGCAGCGTAGGTGCTAGCGGGAGGGCCTGGACGGATACGCAGTATTTT. The J gene is TRBJ2-3, the V gene TRBV9; 12 bases are a match to TRBD2. This CDR3 has 18 amino acids. V shed 0 bases and J 6 bases; nucleotides not matched to a gene: 11. Germline assignment: CDR1 SGDLS and CDR2 YYNGEE.

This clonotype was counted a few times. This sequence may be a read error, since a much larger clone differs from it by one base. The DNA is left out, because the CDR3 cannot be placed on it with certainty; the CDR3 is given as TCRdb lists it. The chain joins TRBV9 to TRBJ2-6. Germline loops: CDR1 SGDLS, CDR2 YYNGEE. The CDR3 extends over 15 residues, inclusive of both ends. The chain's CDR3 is CASTGWGSGANVLIF.

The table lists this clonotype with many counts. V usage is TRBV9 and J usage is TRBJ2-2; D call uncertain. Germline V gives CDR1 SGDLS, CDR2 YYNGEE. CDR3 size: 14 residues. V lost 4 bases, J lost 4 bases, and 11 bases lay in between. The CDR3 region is CASSPLAGTGELFF. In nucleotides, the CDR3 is TGTGCCAGCAGCCCCCTCGCAGGCACCGGGGAGCTGTTTTTT.

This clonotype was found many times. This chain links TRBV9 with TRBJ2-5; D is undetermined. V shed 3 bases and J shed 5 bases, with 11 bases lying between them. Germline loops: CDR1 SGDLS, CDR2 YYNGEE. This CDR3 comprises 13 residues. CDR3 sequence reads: CASSARVTETQYF. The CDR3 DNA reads TGTGCCAGCAGCGCCCGGGTAACCGAGACCCAGTACTTC.

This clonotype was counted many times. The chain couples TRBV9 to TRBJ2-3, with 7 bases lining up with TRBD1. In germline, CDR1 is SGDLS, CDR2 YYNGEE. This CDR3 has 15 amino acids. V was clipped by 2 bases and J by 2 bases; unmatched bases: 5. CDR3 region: CASSVSTGYTDTQYF. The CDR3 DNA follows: TGTGCCAGCAGCGTGTCGACAGGGTACACAGATACGCAGTATTTT.

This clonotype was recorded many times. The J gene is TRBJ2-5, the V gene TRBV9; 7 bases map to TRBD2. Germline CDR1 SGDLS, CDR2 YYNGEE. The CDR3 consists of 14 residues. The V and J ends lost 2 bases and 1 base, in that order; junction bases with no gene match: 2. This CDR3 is CASSVASGQETQYF. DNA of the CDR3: TGTGCCAGCAGCGTCGCTAGCGGCCAAGAGACCCAGTACTTC.